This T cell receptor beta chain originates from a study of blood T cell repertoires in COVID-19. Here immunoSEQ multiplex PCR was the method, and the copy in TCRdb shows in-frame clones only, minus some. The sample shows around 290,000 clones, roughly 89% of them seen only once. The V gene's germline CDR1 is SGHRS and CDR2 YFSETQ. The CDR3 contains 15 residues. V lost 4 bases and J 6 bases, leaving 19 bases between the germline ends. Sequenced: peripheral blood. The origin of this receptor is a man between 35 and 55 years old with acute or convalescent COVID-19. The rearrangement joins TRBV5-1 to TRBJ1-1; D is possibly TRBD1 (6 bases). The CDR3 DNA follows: TGCGCCAGCAGCCCTGGGGGGGCGCTAACACCTGAAGCTTTCTTT. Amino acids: CASSPGGALTPEAFF.